Here is one T cell receptor (beta chain) with its context. Authors' methods: By means of reference gene primer amplification, nucleated cell counts were estimated. Data came from immunoSEQ multiplex PCR; TCRdb stores just in-frame clones and leaves some out. That table furnishes V, J and clone size, whereas the DNA furnished D and trimming. The table has 60,000 or so clones, about four fifths seen once. These data originate in a study of blood T cell repertoires in COVID-19. Study-level information: The United States, Italy and Spain provided the acute and convalescent COVID-19 samples. PBMCs, B-cell-depleted T cells, or T cells provided the cDNA or gDNA that made up the material.

Germline V gives CDR1 MDHEN, CDR2 SYDVKM. V gave up 4 bases and J gave up 9 bases; unmatched junction bases: 8. CDR3 length equals 14 residues. Enrolment of Seattle patients took place during active infection, and they were followed longitudinally. This sequence was found in a young man with COVID-19, enrolled during active disease. The rearrangement uses TRBV28 and TRBJ2-1; 8 bases are a match to TRBD1. The specimen sequenced was peripheral blood. CDR3 sequence: CASSWGQEGGEQFF. CDR3 nucleotide sequence: TGTGCCAGCAGTTGGGGACAGGAAGGAGGTGAGCAGTTCTTC.